This entry lists 22 T cell receptor beta chains sequenced from one sample in a study of shared clonotypes between healthy human individuals. Here immunoSEQ multiplex PCR was the method, and the copy in TCRdb shows in-frame clones only, minus some. Among 2 million to 2.5 million clones listed, 93% were seen once. The sequencing input was naive CD4+ T cells from PBMCs. The subset is: CD45RA+ positively selected. These receptors were obtained from a man aged 18 to 30 in good health. Some clones in this sample may be carry-over from other donors' samples.

The V gene is TRBV5-4, the J gene TRBJ2-3; 10 bases line up with TRBD2. Germline V gene sequence: CDR1 SGHNT, CDR2 YYREEE (reference sequence). The J segment lost 5 bases and the V segment lost 3 bases, leaving 3 bases of the junction unmatched. CDR3 size: 14 residues. The CDR3 protein is CASSWTSGGDTQYF. CDR3 in DNA: TGTGCCAGCAGCTGGACTAGCGGAGGAGATACGCAGTATTTT.

About this clone itself: This sample includes further DNA sequences coding for the same CDR3. The chain employs TRBV18 and TRBJ2-7, with 7 nucleotides matching TRBD1. Germline CDR1 and CDR2: KGHSH and LQKENI. The CDR3 consists of 14 residues. The V gene end was trimmed by 3 bases and the J gene end by 2 bases; junction bases not matched to a gene: 4. The CDR3 bases are TGTGCCAGCTCACCTCAGACAGGGACCTACGAGCAGTACTTC. Protein sequence: CASSPQTGTYEQYF. The full variable domain, its missing parts supplied by reference TRBV18 and TRBJ2-7, is NAGVMQNPRHLVRRRGQEARLRCSPMKGHSHVYWYRQLPEEGLKFMVYLQKENIIDESGMPKERFSAEFPKEGPSILRIQQVVRGDSAAYFCASSPQTGTYEQYFGPGTRLTVT.

The chain carries TRBV29-1 and TRBJ2-6; a weak D match, TRBD2 (7 bases). CDR1 and CDR2 (germline): SQVTM, ANQGSEA. V lost 4 bases to trimming and J lost 3 bases, with 16 bases between them. This CDR3 has 16 residues. The DNA for the CDR3 is TGCAGCGTTGGAGGGGGGGTACCGTTTGGGGCCAACGTCCTGACTTTC. Protein: CSVGGGVPFGANVLTF.

V and J are TRBV15 and TRBJ2-5; D not certain. CDR1 LNHNV and CDR2 YYDKDF come from the germline V gene (reference sequence). There are 12 residues in the CDR3. The V end lost 3 bases, the J end lost 0 bases, and 2 bases lay between the germline ends. The CDR3 DNA follows: TGTGCCACCAGCAGTTACCAAGAGACCCAGTACTTC. Residues: CATSSYQETQYF.

This clone has more than one count but fewer than ten. The CDR3 DNA follows: TGTGCCAGCAGCCGACCGGGACAGGTGGGGACTGAAGCTTTCTTT. Translating gives CASSRPGQVGTEAFF. The gene calls are TRBV7-9 and TRBJ1-1; 8 bases align to TRBD1. V trimming: 5 bases; J trimming: 5 bases; junction bases outside the gene matches: 10. The germline V gene has CDR1 SEHNR and CDR2 FQNEAQ (reference sequence). The CDR3 covers 15 residues.

In DNA form, the CDR3 reads TGTGCCAGCAGCCACACCCGGGACAGGGTTGGGAGTTACGAGCAGTACTTC. It specifies CASSHTRDRVGSYEQYF. The rearrangement joins TRBV11-2 to TRBJ2-7, with 9 bases lining up with TRBD1. The junction had 15 bases not matched to a gene; V was cut back by 5 bases and J by 4 bases. Germline V lookup: CDR1 SGHAT, CDR2 FQNNGV. The CDR3 is 17 residues long.

This rearrangement joins TRBV19 to TRBJ2-7; TRBD2 aligns across 7 bases. V gave up 1 base and J gave up 5 bases; unmatched junction bases: 8. The CDR3 extends over 15 amino acids. CDR1 LNHDA and CDR2 SQIVND come from the germline V gene (reference sequence). For the CDR3, the DNA is TGTGCCAGTAGTATAGCGGGAGCGGGATACGACGAGCAGTACTTC. This sequence encodes CASSIAGAGYDEQYF.

V gene TRBV7-2 combines with J gene TRBJ2-2; D is possibly TRBD2 (5 bases). This CDR3 region has 16 residues. The germline CDR1 and CDR2 sequences are SGHTA and FQGNSA. V was shortened by 1 base and J by 2 bases, with 11 bases between the two germline ends. The CDR3 region has the DNA TGTGCCAGCAGCTTAGTTTCGCCTAGCAACACCGGGGAGCTGTTTTTT. Protein sequence: CASSLVSPSNTGELFF.

This clone was seen just once. The chain is built from TRBV7-8 and TRBJ1-5; D is possibly TRBD1 (6 bases). The CDR3 totals 15 residues. Trimming stripped 4 bases from V and 2 bases from J, with 12 bases between. The V gene's germline CDR1 is SGHVS and CDR2 FQNEAQ. CDR3 in amino acids: CASSWGGAGNQPQHF. Here the CDR3 DNA reads TGTGCCAGCAGCTGGGGGGGCGCAGGCAATCAGCCCCAGCATTTT.

The V gene is TRBV2, the J gene TRBJ2-5, with a weak D call TRBD1 (6 bases). CDR3 length: 15 amino acids. CDR1 and CDR2 from the germline V gene are SNHLY and FYNNEI. Trimming cost V 6 bases and J 9 bases, with 23 bases left between them. This chain's CDR3 is CASSPPPGARVPQYF. Here the CDR3 DNA reads TGTGCCAGCAGCCCTCCTCCAGGGGCCCGGGTGCCCCAGTACTTC.

V is TRBV11-3 and J is TRBJ2-7; D uncertain. V was trimmed by 6 bases and J by 5 bases, leaving 11 bases between them. This CDR3 is built from 12 residues. Per the germline V gene, CDR1 is SGHNT and CDR2 is YENEEA. The CDR3 reads CASSSSGDEQYF. Here the CDR3 DNA reads TGTGCCAGCAGTTCCTCTGGTGACGAGCAGTACTTC. Looking up the rest from reference TRBV11-3 and TRBJ2-7 gives the full variable domain: EAGVVQSPRYKIIEKKQPVAFWCNPISGHNTLYWYLQNLGQGPELLIRYENEEAVDDSQLPKDRFSAERLKGVDSTLKIQPAELGDSAVYLCASSSSGDEQYFGPGTRLTVT.

J is TRBJ2-3 and V is TRBV4-2; 9 bases match TRBD2. The length of the CDR3 is 17 residues. The ends lost 4 bases at V and 2 bases at J; junction bases unmatched: 10. CDR1 and CDR2 (germline): LGHNA, YNFKEQ. CDR3 amino acids: CASSRIAGAGDTDTQYF. The CDR3 DNA reads as TGTGCCAGCAGCCGTATAGCGGGAGCGGGGGACACAGATACGCAGTATTTT.

The chain recombines TRBV2 with TRBJ1-5; D may be TRBD1 (6 bases). The ends were cut back, 3 bases at V and 6 bases at J, with 12 bases in the middle. The CDR3 loop spans 14 amino acids. Germline lookup yields CDR1 SNHLY and CDR2 FYNNEI. For the CDR3, the DNA is TGTGCCAGCAGTGATCAGGGGAGGGGTCAGCCCCAGCATTTT. This gives the protein CASSDQGRGQPQHF.

The CDR3: CASSERGNEQFF. The CDR3 DNA reads as TGTGCCAGCAGCGAGCGGGGAAATGAGCAGTTCTTC. The rearrangement joins TRBV7-6 to TRBJ2-1; 7 positions match TRBD2. After removal of 5 bases from V and 7 bases from J, the junction contained 2 bases not matched to a gene. The length of the CDR3 is 12 residues. Germline V gene data show CDR1 as SGHVS and CDR2 as FNYEAQ.

The J gene is TRBJ1-2, the V gene TRBV6-5; D perhaps matches TRBD1 (5 bases). Looked up from germline, CDR1 is MNHEY and CDR2 is SVGAGI. Trimming pared 0 bases from V and 4 bases from J, leaving 12 bases between. This CDR3 comprises 15 residues. As DNA, the CDR3 is TGTGCCAGCAGTTACTCGTTCCAGGGAGGCTATGGCTACACCTTC. Its translation: CASSYSFQGGYGYTF.

The chain recombines TRBV5-1 with TRBJ1-1; D gene uncertain. Between the trimmed V and J ends, which lost 4 bases and 0 bases, there was a span of 16 bases. CDR1 is SGHRS and CDR2 is YFSETQ in the germline V gene. This CDR3 spans 16 amino acids. CDR3 amino acids: CASSLSDGNMNTEAFF. In nucleotides, the CDR3 is TGCGCCAGCAGCCTATCGGACGGGAACATGAACACTGAAGCTTTCTTT. Using reference TRBV5-1 and TRBJ1-1 for the parts outside the CDR3, the full variable domain is KAGVTQTPRYLIKTRGQQVTLSCSPISGHRSVSWYQQTPGQGLQFLFEYFSETQRNKGNFPGRFSGRQFSNSRSEMNVSTLELGDSALYLCASSLSDGNMNTEAFFGQGTRLTVV.

This clone appeared a single time. The chain carries TRBV6-6 and TRBJ2-5; D possibly matches TRBD1 or TRBD2 (6 bases each). Germline CDR1 is MNHNY and CDR2 is SVGAGI (reference sequence). The CDR3 is 15 amino acids. V lost 8 bases, J lost 2 bases, and 18 bases lay in between. Here the CDR3 reads CASRGTWGAQETQYF. The CDR3 coding sequence is TGTGCCAGCCGGGGGACCTGGGGGGCTCAAGAGACCCAGTACTTC.

The chain couples TRBV14 to TRBJ1-5; D gene uncertain. The CDR3 is 19 amino acids. Germline V gives CDR1 SGHDN, CDR2 FVKESK. Trimming removed 0 bases at V and 2 bases at J, with 20 bases between. The CDR3 reads CASSQDQDQRVDGNQPQHF. CDR3 bases: TGTGCCAGCAGCCAAGACCAAGACCAGAGGGTTGACGGCAATCAGCCCCAGCATTTT.

The J gene is TRBJ2-7, the V gene TRBV15, with D hard to call. V lost 0 bases and J lost 1, with 22 bases in between. Germline CDR1 is LNHNV and CDR2 is YYDKDF (reference sequence). The CDR3 contains 19 residues. CDR3 DNA sequence: TGTGCCACCAGCAGAGACTCGGTTGGTCTCGGAGCAGGATCCTACGAGCAGTACTTC. As protein: CATSRDSVGLGAGSYEQYF.

This clone was seen just once. The chain uses TRBV5-1 and TRBJ2-2, with a tentative D call TRBD1 (6 bases). The CDR3 runs to 14 residues. Germline loops: CDR1 SGHRS, CDR2 YFSETQ. Trimming cost V 4 bases and J 3 bases, with 10 bases left between them. CDR3: CASSPRTDTGELFF. CDR3 sequence (DNA): TGCGCCAGCAGCCCGCGGACAGACACCGGGGAGCTGTTTTTT. The full variable domain, completed using reference TRBV5-1 and TRBJ2-2, is KAGVTQTPRYLIKTRGQQVTLSCSPISGHRSVSWYQQTPGQGLQFLFEYFSETQRNKGNFPGRFSGRQFSNSRSEMNVSTLELGDSALYLCASSPRTDTGELFFGEGSRLTVL.

This clone was recorded once. This chain uses TRBV10-3 with TRBJ1-2, with 7 bases fitting TRBD1. The trim removed 6 bases at V and 6 bases at J, leaving 13 bases unmatched. Germline assignment: CDR1 ENHRY and CDR2 SYGVKD. The CDR3 length is 15 residues. The CDR3 protein is CAISSGQVNWDGYTF. In nucleotides, the CDR3 is TGTGCCATCAGCTCAGGACAGGTTAACTGGGATGGCTACACCTTC.

This chain joins TRBV30 and TRBJ2-5, with unresolved D. The CDR3 has 12 amino acids. CDR1 GTSNPN and CDR2 SVGIG come from the germline V gene (reference sequence). V lost 1 base, J lost 13 bases, and 16 bases lay in between. For the CDR3, the DNA is TGTGCCTGGAGTGCTTCGGGCCGACGACTGTACTTC. Its translation: CAWSASGRRLYF.